In its sample, the clone carrying this T cell receptor (beta chain) was seen a few times. It was by 5'RACE with 10-nucleotide random UMIs that the cDNA was made. TCRdb re-derived calls from the 5' RACE reads in MiXCR, one entry per CDR3 protein. The table records approximately 77,000 distinct CDR3 sequences, about 9.5% of them present only once. The data were obtained in a study of neurological immune-mediated disorders. CDR3 length equals 12 residues. Germline V lookup: CDR1 DFQATT, CDR2 SNEGSKA (reference sequence). Trimming stripped 7 bases from V and 4 bases from J, with 13 bases between. It was blood bank volunteers in Maryland, USA who made up the healthy controls.

The TCR originated in a man aged 45-65 years in good health. Sequenced material: PBMCs. V usage is TRBV20-1 and J usage is TRBJ2-5; D not certain. CDR3: CSVDWKGETQYF. For the CDR3, the DNA is TGCAGTGTTGACTGGAAGGGAGAGACCCAGTACTTC.